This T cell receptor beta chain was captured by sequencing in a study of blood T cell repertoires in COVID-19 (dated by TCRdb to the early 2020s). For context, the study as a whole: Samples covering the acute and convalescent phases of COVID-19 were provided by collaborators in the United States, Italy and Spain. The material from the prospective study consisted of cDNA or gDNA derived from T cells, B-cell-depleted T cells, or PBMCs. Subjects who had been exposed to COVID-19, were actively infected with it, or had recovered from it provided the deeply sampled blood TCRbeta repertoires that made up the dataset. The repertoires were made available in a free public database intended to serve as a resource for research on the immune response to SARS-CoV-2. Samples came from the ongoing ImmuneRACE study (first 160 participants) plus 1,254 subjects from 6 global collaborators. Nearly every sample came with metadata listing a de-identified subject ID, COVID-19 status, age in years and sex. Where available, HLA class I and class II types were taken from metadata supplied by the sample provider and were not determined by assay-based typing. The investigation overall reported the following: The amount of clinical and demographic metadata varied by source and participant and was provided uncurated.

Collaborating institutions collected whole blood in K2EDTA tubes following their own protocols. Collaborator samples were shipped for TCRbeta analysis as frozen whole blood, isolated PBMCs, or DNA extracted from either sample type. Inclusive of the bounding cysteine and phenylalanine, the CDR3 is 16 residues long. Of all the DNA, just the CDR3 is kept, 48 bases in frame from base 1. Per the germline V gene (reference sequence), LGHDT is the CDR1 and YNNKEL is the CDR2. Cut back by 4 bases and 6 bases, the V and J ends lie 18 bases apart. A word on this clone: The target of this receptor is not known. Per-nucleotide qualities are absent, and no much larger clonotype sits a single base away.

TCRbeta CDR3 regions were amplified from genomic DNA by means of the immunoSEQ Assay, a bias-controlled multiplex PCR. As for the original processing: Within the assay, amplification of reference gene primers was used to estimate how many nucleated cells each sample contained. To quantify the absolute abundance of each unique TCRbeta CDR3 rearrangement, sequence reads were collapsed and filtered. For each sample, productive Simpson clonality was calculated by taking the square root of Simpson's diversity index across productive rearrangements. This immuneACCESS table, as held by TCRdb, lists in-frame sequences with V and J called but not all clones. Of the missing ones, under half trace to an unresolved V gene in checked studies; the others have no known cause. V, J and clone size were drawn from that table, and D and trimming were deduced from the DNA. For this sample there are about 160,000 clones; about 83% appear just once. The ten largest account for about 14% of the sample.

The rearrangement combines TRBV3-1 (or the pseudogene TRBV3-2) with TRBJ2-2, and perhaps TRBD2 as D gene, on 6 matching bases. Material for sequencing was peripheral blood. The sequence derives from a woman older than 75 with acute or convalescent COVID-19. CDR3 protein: CASSPTYGGGAGELFF. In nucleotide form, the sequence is TGTGCCAGCAGCCCCACCTACGGGGGTGGGGCCGGGGAGCTGTTTTTT.